Here is one T cell receptor beta chain with its context. The data stem from a study of blood T cell repertoires in COVID-19. Produced via immunoSEQ multiplex PCR; TCRdb's table is partial and in-frame only. In the table there are 150,000 to 200,000 clones, 81% of which are singletons. The CDR3 sequence is 16 residues long. The V end was cut by 5 bases, the J end by 9 bases, with 23 bases between. Germline V gene sequence: CDR1 MDHEN, CDR2 SYDVKM. In Seattle, patients joined the study during active infection and were tracked longitudinally. Specimen: peripheral blood. The receptor was derived from a woman older than 75 with COVID-19, enrolled during active disease. V gene TRBV28 combines with J gene TRBJ1-3, with unresolved D. The CDR3 loop reads CASSPPEAPKRVTIYF. DNA for the CDR3: TGTGCCAGCAGTCCCCCGGAGGCACCGAAACGGGTCACCATATATTTT. The whole variable domain, filled in from reference TRBV28 and TRBJ1-3, reads DVKVTQSSRYLVKRTGEKVFLECVQDMDHENMFWYRQDPGLGLRLIYFSYDVKMKEKGDIPEGYSVSREKKERFSLILESASTNQTSMYLCASSPPEAPKRVTIYFGEGSWLTVV.